A single sample is the source of the 16 T cell receptor beta chains below, sequenced in a study of T-cell reconstitution after alpha-beta-depleted transplantation in children. During its preparation, the TCRbeta library received unique molecular identifiers. TCRdb analysed the PCR reads with MiXCR anew, one entry per CDR3 protein. This sample has about 98,000 distinct CDR3 sequences, with around a quarter found just once. This specimen was PBMCs, taken before TCRalphabeta/CD19-depleted stem cell transplant. These receptors originate from a boy under 10 years old with acute lymphoblastic leukemia, due to receive a stem cell transplant.

The V and J genes are TRBV20-1 and TRBJ2-7; D is possibly TRBD2 (7 bases). The CDR3 runs to 13 residues. Between the trimmed V and J ends, which lost 8 bases and 4 bases, there was a span of 18 bases. From germline, CDR1 is DFQATT and CDR2 SNEGSKA (reference sequence). CDR3 DNA sequence: TGCAGTTGTGTGCCGGAGGGGGGGTACGAGCAGTACTTC. Its protein is CSCVPEGGYEQYF.

The genes are TRBV25-1 and TRBJ2-7; 8 bases are a match to TRBD2. Germline V CDR1 and CDR2: MGHDK, SYGVNS. V lost 8 bases, J lost 0 bases, and 3 bases stayed unmatched. The CDR3 loop spans 13 amino acids. CDR3 sequence: CASGLAGSYEQYF. The CDR3, as DNA: TGTGCCAGCGGCCTAGCGGGCTCCTACGAGCAGTACTTC.

This clonotype came up a few times. The rearrangement links TRBV6-1 to TRBJ2-7; TRBD2 is a possible D gene (6 bases). This CDR3 is 14 amino acids long. Germline V gene sequence: CDR1 MNHNS, CDR2 SASEGT. The V and J ends lost 7 bases and 2 bases respectively, with 15 bases between them. CDR3 sequence (DNA): TGTGCCAGCACCAAATACTGGGGGGCCTACGAGCAGTACTTC. Its protein is CASTKYWGAYEQYF.

The chain is built from TRBV6-1 and TRBJ1-2; D perhaps matches TRBD1 (5 bases). The CDR3 is 14 residues long. With 6 bases removed from V and 4 bases from J, the gap between germline ends came to 15 bases. Per the germline V gene, CDR1 is MNHNS and CDR2 is SASEGT. CDR3 in DNA: TGTGCCAGCAGCCGAGCGACAGAAACCTATGGCTACACCTTC. This sequence encodes CASSRATETYGYTF.

This clonotype was counted ten times or more. The V gene is TRBV20-1, the J gene TRBJ2-5; D is uncertain. The germline V and J ends were trimmed by 3 bases and 5 bases, with 10 bases remaining between them. Germline V gene lookup returns CDR1 DFQATT and CDR2 SNEGSKA (reference sequence). This CDR3 contains 12 residues. This chain's CDR3 is CSARVVSETQYF. The CDR3 DNA reads TGCAGTGCTAGGGTTGTGTCGGAGACCCAGTACTTC.

The chain combines TRBV12-3 or TRBV12-4 with TRBJ2-5, with 9 bases that match TRBD2. The CDR3 loop spans 16 amino acids. The V segment lost 6 bases and the J segment 1 base; nucleotides outside the gene matches: 9. CDR3 loop: CASSRRLAEPQETQYF. CDR3 DNA: TGTGCCAGCAGCCGACGACTAGCGGAGCCCCAAGAGACCCAGTACTTC.

This clonotype was detected a few times. V usage is TRBV25-1 and J usage is TRBJ2-3, with 11 bases identical to TRBD2. V lost 0 bases, J lost 0 bases, and 17 bases stayed unmatched. The CDR3 covers 22 residues. The germline V gene has CDR1 MGHDK and CDR2 SYGVNS. The CDR3 loop reads CASSEYFGTSGGANPSTDTQYF. In nucleotides, the CDR3 is TGTGCCAGCAGTGAATATTTCGGGACTAGCGGAGGGGCTAATCCGAGCACAGATACGCAGTATTTT.

This rearrangement joins TRBV7-9 to TRBJ2-7, with D perhaps matching TRBD1 (5 bases). The CDR3 consists of 13 residues. CDR1 is SEHNR and CDR2 is FQNEAQ in the germline V gene (reference sequence). Deletions cut 1 base from V and 4 bases from J, with 8 bases between. CDR3 sequence reads: CASSLGQMYEQYF. CDR3 coding DNA: TGTGCCAGCAGCTTAGGACAGATGTACGAGCAGTACTTC.

This clonotype was observed a handful of times. The J gene is TRBJ2-7, the V gene TRBV28, with 7 bases that match TRBD2. The CDR3 runs to 18 residues. Trimming cost V 1 base and J 1 base; bases outside gene matches: 13. The germline CDR1 and CDR2 sequences are MDHEN and SYDVKM. Here the CDR3 DNA reads TGTGCCAGCAGTTTATCGCATCTAGCGGAGGTGTCTTCCTACGAGCAGTACTTC. It is translated as CASSLSHLAEVSSYEQYF.

The V and J genes are TRBV30 and TRBJ2-3; possible D gene TRBD1, 5 bases. This CDR3 is built from 14 residues. Germline lookup yields CDR1 GTSNPN and CDR2 SVGIG (reference sequence). Deletions cut 3 bases from V and 3 bases from J, with 13 bases between. CDR3 sequence: CAWSSLGLTDTQYF. CDR3 nucleotides: TGTGCCTGGAGCTCCCTGGGGCTAACAGATACGCAGTATTTT.

The rearrangement links TRBV15 to TRBJ2-1; the match to TRBD2 covers 7 bases. The germline V gene has CDR1 LNHNV and CDR2 YYDKDF (reference sequence). V shed 2 bases, J shed 4 bases, and the junction held 5 bases outside the gene matches. This CDR3 is 15 amino acids long. The CDR3 here is CATSRLAEGYNEQFF. Here the CDR3 DNA reads TGTGCCACCAGCAGACTAGCGGAGGGGTACAATGAGCAGTTCTTC. The complete variable domain, with remaining parts taken from reference TRBV15 and TRBJ2-1, reads DAMVIQNPRYQVTQFGKPVTLSCSQTLNHNVMYWYQQKSSQAPKLLFHYYDKDFNNEADTPDNFQSRRPNTSFCFLDIRSPGLGDTAMYLCATSRLAEGYNEQFFGPGTRLTVL.

The rearrangement joins TRBV12-3 or TRBV12-4 to TRBJ2-1; no firm D call. V was trimmed by 4 bases and J by 8 bases, leaving 18 bases between them. The CDR3 covers 15 residues. CDR3: CASSSPHRVGDEQFF. The CDR3 coding sequence is TGTGCCAGCAGTTCCCCCCATAGAGTTGGAGATGAGCAGTTCTTC.

V is TRBV9 and J is TRBJ2-3; 7 bases match TRBD1. In germline, CDR1 is SGDLS, CDR2 YYNGEE. The V gene end was trimmed by 4 bases and the J gene end by 6 bases; junction bases not matched to a gene: 11. The CDR3 covers 15 residues. The CDR3 sequence is CASSTSGTAADTQYF. CDR3 sequence (DNA): TGTGCCAGCAGCACCTCGGGGACAGCTGCTGATACGCAGTATTTT.

This clonotype has only a few counts. The chain couples TRBV28 to TRBJ2-7; D gene ambiguous. Germline V gives CDR1 MDHEN, CDR2 SYDVKM. The CDR3 is made up of 15 amino acids. Trimming took off 2 bases at V and 6 bases at J, with 17 bases between the two ends. This CDR3 reads CASSLPGSSRREQYF. Here the CDR3 DNA reads TGTGCCAGCAGTTTACCCGGCAGCTCTCGGCGCGAGCAGTACTTC.

J is TRBJ1-5 and V is TRBV29-1; 9 bases fit TRBD1. V shed 7 bases and J 5 bases; nucleotides not matched to a gene: 6. Looked up from germline, CDR1 is SQVTM and CDR2 is ANQGSEA. The CDR3 length is 13 residues. CDR3 sequence: CSAGTGPDQPQHF. The CDR3 DNA follows: TGCAGCGCCGGGACAGGGCCCGATCAGCCCCAGCATTTT.

In this sample, this clonotype turned up many times. This chain connects TRBV29-1 to TRBJ2-1, with D perhaps TRBD1 (5 bases). This CDR3 is built from 13 residues. V dropped 2 bases and J dropped 3 bases, with 8 bases sitting between them. Germline CDR1 is SQVTM and CDR2 is ANQGSEA. CDR3 amino acids: CSVEKGLYNEQFF. For the CDR3, the DNA is TGCAGCGTTGAAAAGGGGCTCTACAATGAGCAGTTCTTC.